The 23 T cell receptor beta chains below come from one sample, sequenced in a study of control samples from healthy donors and cancer patients. Using immunoSEQ multiplex PCR, the repertoire was profiled, and TCRdb retains in-frame clones only, with some absent. Here the sample spans 100,000 to 150,000 clones, around 93% being singletons. What was sequenced was blood. These receptors were taken from a man younger than 30 in good health.

With respect to this clone: The sample holds other DNA sequences that translate to the same CDR3. The rearrangement links TRBV19 to TRBJ2-3; D is ambiguous. Germline values: CDR1 LNHDA, CDR2 SQIVND (reference sequence). V lost 5 bases to trimming and J lost 0 bases, with 12 bases between them. CDR3 size: 15 residues. CDR3 nucleotides: TGTGCCAGTAGTCGGCAGTACACTAGCACAGATACGCAGTATTTT. Its protein is CASSRQYTSTDTQYF.

This chain connects TRBV9 to TRBJ1-3; the D is unclear. V lost 2 bases and J lost 0, with 12 bases in between. Germline loops: CDR1 SGDLS, CDR2 YYNGEE. This CDR3 has 16 amino acids. The CDR3 bases are TGTGCCAGCAGCGTCTCAGGACGGAGCTCTGGAAACACCATATATTTT. Protein sequence: CASSVSGRSSGNTIYF. Full variable domain (rest looked up from reference TRBV9 and TRBJ1-3): DSGVTQTPKHLITATGQRVTLRCSPRSGDLSVYWYQQSLDQGLQFLIQYYNGEERAKGNILERFSAQQFPDLHSELNLSSLELGDSALYFCASSVSGRSSGNTIYFGEGSWLTVV.

CDR3 amino acids: CASSQYLNTEAFF. DNA for the CDR3: TGTGCCAGCAGCCAATATCTGAACACTGAAGCTTTCTTT. The chain links TRBV14 to TRBJ1-1; no definite D call. Germline assignment: CDR1 SGHDN and CDR2 FVKESK. Trimming took 2 bases from V and 0 from J, leaving 4 bases between them. This CDR3 is built from 13 residues.

This chain uses TRBV7-9 with TRBJ2-1; D assignment may be TRBD1 or TRBD2 (6 bases each). Trimming removed 7 bases at V and 0 bases at J, with 13 bases between. Germline CDR1 and CDR2: SEHNR and FQNEAQ (reference sequence). This CDR3 has 15 residues. The CDR3 DNA sequence: TGTGCCAGCACCCGGGGGCAGAGCTCCTACAATGAGCAGTTCTTC. Translated, it gives CASTRGQSSYNEQFF.

The chain is built from TRBV2 and TRBJ1-1; a possible D gene is TRBD1 (6 bases). The CDR3 loop spans 13 amino acids. V was shortened by 4 bases and J by 1 base, with 7 bases between the two germline ends. CDR1 is SNHLY and CDR2 is FYNNEI in the germline V gene. The CDR3 DNA follows: TGTGCCAGCAGTGCACAGGGGAACACTGAAGCTTTCTTT. Protein: CASSAQGNTEAFF.

The V and J genes are TRBV25-1 and TRBJ1-1; 7 nucleotides align to TRBD1. From germline, CDR1 is MGHDK and CDR2 SYGVNS. The ends lost 7 bases at V and 6 bases at J; junction bases unmatched: 11. The CDR3 consists of 14 residues. The CDR3 nucleotides are TGTGCCAGCATACAATACAGGGGACGGGCTGAAGCTTTCTTT. This sequence encodes CASIQYRGRAEAFF.

The chain is built from TRBV2 and TRBJ1-5, with D hard to call. The CDR3 covers 14 residues. Trimming pared 3 bases from V and 3 bases from J, leaving 9 bases between. Per germline, CDR1 SNHLY and CDR2 FYNNEI. CDR3 sequence: CASSDGGYNQPQHF. The CDR3 bases are TGTGCCAGCAGTGACGGCGGCTACAATCAGCCCCAGCATTTT.

This chain links TRBV15 with TRBJ2-2; D is unclear. The CDR3 consists of 15 residues. The germline V gene has CDR1 LNHNV and CDR2 YYDKDF (reference sequence). Trimming stripped 0 bases from V and 5 bases from J, with 10 bases between. The CDR3 spells CATSRDASGTGELFF. The CDR3 DNA is TGTGCCACCAGCAGAGATGCTAGTGGGACCGGGGAGCTGTTTTTT.

This clone has a single count. The V call is TRBV10-2, the J call TRBJ1-3; D remains ambiguous. Germline V gene lookup returns CDR1 WSHSY and CDR2 SAAADI. Trimming left V 0 bases short and J 0 bases short, with 9 bases between. The CDR3 loop spans 16 amino acids. CDR3 nucleotide sequence: TGCGCCAGCAGTGAGTCCCCTTTAGGCTCTGGAAACACCATATATTTT. It specifies CASSESPLGSGNTIYF.

The J gene is TRBJ1-1, the V gene TRBV6-5; unclear D gene. The CDR3 has 16 residues. V was shortened by 2 bases and J by 1 base, with 14 bases between the two germline ends. The germline V gene encodes CDR1 MNHEY and CDR2 SVGAGI. The CDR3 region is CASSYAGPYRNTEAFF. The CDR3 DNA reads as TGTGCCAGCAGTTACGCCGGGCCGTATAGGAACACTGAAGCTTTCTTT.

This clone was observed once. The V and J genes are TRBV5-1 and TRBJ2-3, with a tentative D call TRBD1 (6 bases). The CDR3 covers 13 residues. V was pared by 3 bases and J by 4 bases, with 9 bases between. The germline V gene encodes CDR1 SGHRS and CDR2 YFSETQ. CDR3 bases: TGCGCCAGCAGCTCGGACAGTCCAGATACGCAGTATTTT. This sequence encodes CASSSDSPDTQYF.

The V call is TRBV30, the J call TRBJ1-1; 7 bases fit TRBD1. The CDR3 is 14 residues long. In germline, CDR1 is GTSNPN, CDR2 SVGIG (reference sequence). The V gene end was trimmed by 5 bases and the J gene end by 1 base; junction bases not matched to a gene: 7. The CDR3 sequence is CAWEPGTENTEAFF. CDR3 DNA: TGTGCCTGGGAACCCGGGACAGAGAACACTGAAGCTTTCTTT.

The chain uses TRBV5-1 and TRBJ1-2; the D is unclear. The CDR3 runs 13 residues. The ends were cut back, 2 bases at V and 2 bases at J, with 7 bases in the middle. Germline V gene sequence: CDR1 SGHRS, CDR2 YFSETQ. The CDR3: CASSFAENYGYTF. CDR3 nucleotide sequence: TGCGCCAGCAGCTTTGCGGAAAACTATGGCTACACCTTC. The full variable domain, rest sourced from reference TRBV5-1 and TRBJ1-2, is KAGVTQTPRYLIKTRGQQVTLSCSPISGHRSVSWYQQTPGQGLQFLFEYFSETQRNKGNFPGRFSGRQFSNSRSEMNVSTLELGDSALYLCASSFAENYGYTFGSGTRLTVV.

This clone occurred once. This rearrangement joins TRBV14 to TRBJ1-2; maybe TRBD1 (5 bases). V lost 2 bases and J 4 bases, leaving 11 bases between the germline ends. The germline V gene encodes CDR1 SGHDN and CDR2 FVKESK. This CDR3 is built from 14 residues. This CDR3 reads CASSQLVGAYGYTF. Here the CDR3 DNA reads TGTGCCAGCAGCCAACTCGTTGGGGCCTATGGCTACACCTTC.

The chain couples TRBV5-1 to TRBJ2-7; TRBD1 aligns across 11 bases. There are 14 residues in the CDR3. The V segment lost 5 bases and the J segment 6 bases; nucleotides outside the gene matches: 7. Germline V lookup: CDR1 SGHRS, CDR2 YFSETQ. The CDR3 DNA reads TGCGCCAGCAGGGCCGGACAGGGGGCGTCCGAGCAGTACTTC. Its protein product is CASRAGQGASEQYF.

The chain carries TRBV6-6 and TRBJ1-5, with D possibly being TRBD1 (5 bases). CDR1 MNHNY and CDR2 SVGAGI come from the germline V gene (reference sequence). Trimming pared 8 bases from V and 5 bases from J, leaving 19 bases between. CDR3 length: 15 amino acids. The CDR3 protein is CASRADRGTYQPQHF. In DNA, the CDR3 is TGTGCCAGCCGAGCTGACAGAGGGACGTATCAGCCCCAGCATTTT.

This chain uses TRBV6-4 with TRBJ2-3, with D unresolved. From germline, CDR1 is MRHNA and CDR2 SNTAGT. Trimming stripped 3 bases from V and 4 bases from J, with 11 bases between. This CDR3 has 14 amino acids. The CDR3 sequence is CASSEGQGADTQYF. The CDR3 DNA reads as TGTGCCAGCAGTGAGGGCCAAGGAGCAGATACGCAGTATTTT.

The gene calls are TRBV12-1 and TRBJ1-5. TRBV12-1 is noted as a pseudogene. CDR3 length: 14 amino acids. CDR3 sequence: CASSRTGFNQPQHF. The CDR3 DNA is TGTGCCAGCAGCCGCACGGGGTTCAATCAGCCCCAGCATTTT.

This clone was seen only a few times. The sample contains more than one DNA sequence encoding this CDR3. This chain links TRBV5-1 with TRBJ1-3, with D possibly matching TRBD1 (6 bases). The CDR3 has 15 amino acids. V lost 0 bases, J lost 2 bases, and 9 bases lay in between. Germline CDR1 is SGHRS and CDR2 is YFSETQ. CDR3 residues: CASSLVPGAGNTIYF. Written as DNA, the CDR3 is TGCGCCAGCAGCTTGGTGCCAGGGGCTGGAAACACCATATATTTT. The whole variable domain, filled in from reference TRBV5-1 and TRBJ1-3, reads KAGVTQTPRYLIKTRGQQVTLSCSPISGHRSVSWYQQTPGQGLQFLFEYFSETQRNKGNFPGRFSGRQFSNSRSEMNVSTLELGDSALYLCASSLVPGAGNTIYFGEGSWLTVV.

V and J are TRBV9 and TRBJ2-3; D not resolved. With 4 bases removed from V and 6 bases from J, the gap between germline ends came to 12 bases. This CDR3 has 13 amino acids. Per the germline V gene, CDR1 is SGDLS and CDR2 is YYNGEE. The CDR3 loop reads CASSPLSKDTQYF. CDR3 bases: TGTGCCAGCAGCCCCCTTAGCAAGGATACGCAGTATTTT.

This rearrangement joins TRBV5-4 to TRBJ1-6; a possible D gene is TRBD1 (6 bases). Trimming cost V 4 bases and J 0 bases, with 14 bases left between them. This CDR3 region has 17 residues. CDR1 and CDR2 from the germline V gene are SGHNT and YYREEE (reference sequence). The CDR3 region is CASSGSGASSYNSPLHF. Here the CDR3 DNA reads TGTGCCAGCAGCGGCTCAGGGGCAAGCTCCTATAATTCACCCCTCCACTTT.

CDR3: CASSFERIPYGYTF. The CDR3 DNA follows: TGTGCCAGCAGCTTTGAACGGATCCCTTATGGCTACACCTTC. V gene TRBV11-2 combines with J gene TRBJ1-2, with unresolved D. V was cut by 3 bases and J by 5 bases, with 13 bases left in between. Germline lookup yields CDR1 SGHAT and CDR2 FQNNGV. The CDR3 runs 14 residues.

The chain is built from TRBV10-1 and TRBJ1-1; D unresolved. The CDR3 runs to 13 residues. V lost 4 bases and J 0 bases, leaving 6 bases between the germline ends. Per the germline V gene, CDR1 is WNHNN and CDR2 is SYGVQD (reference sequence). The CDR3 bases are TGCGCCAGCAGTGTGGGTATGAACACTGAAGCTTTCTTT. It translates to CASSVGMNTEAFF.